This T cell receptor (beta chain) was observed in a study of vaccination and CD4 T cells after COVID-19. This clonotype has only a few counts. No antigen is known for it. Researchers used the Oncomine TCR Beta short-read assay to sequence DNA from cultured CD4+ T cells. TCRdb reprocessed the PCR reads via MiXCR and lists one record per CDR3 protein. Among fewer than 20,000 distinct CDR3 sequences listed, approximately 44% were seen once. Sample time point: late sampling 161 to 241 days after vaccination in a few convalescent patients. The treatment here: roughly 10-day PBMC culture with coronavirus spike peptide pools or control peptides (ViraFEST assay). The sample here was CD4+ T cells from blood, cultured in vitro, taken about 7 months after SARS-CoV-2 vaccination. This receptor was identified in a human donor who had recovered from COVID-19.

CDR3 DNA sequence: TGCGCCAGCTCCCGCTCACTAGCGGGCACTGGGGGCACAGATACGCAGTATTTT. Its translation is CASSRSLAGTGGTDTQYF. The chain employs TRBV4-3 and TRBJ2-3; TRBD2 aligns across 9 bases. Germline CDR1 LGHNA, CDR2 YSLEER. The trim removed 8 bases at V and 1 base at J, leaving 16 bases unmatched. The CDR3 contains 18 residues.